The clone carrying this TCR beta chain was seen only a few times. The antigen is unknown. CDR3 length: 14 amino acids. Trimming at V came to 1 base and at J to 7 bases, leaving 3 bases not matched to a gene. Germline CDR1 reads SGHTA; CDR2 reads FQGNSA. A sample-barcoded 5' primer and a J-beta primer mix were used in a second PCR of about 7 to 12 cycles. TCRdb reprocessed the 5' RACE reads via MiXCR and lists one record per CDR3 protein. The sample lists 1.5 million to 2 million distinct CDR3 sequences, about 28% occurring once. The data stem from a study of blood T cells in healthy people across ages. General study results and limits: Total diversity from one million sequenced T cells was likely underestimated.

Sequencing input: blood. The chain uses TRBV7-2 and TRBJ1-2; 10 nucleotides agree with TRBD1. This sequence originates from a young woman in good health. The CDR3 sequence: CASSLGGTGVGYTF. CDR3 DNA: TGTGCCAGCAGCTTAGGGGGGACAGGGGTTGGCTACACCTTC. Full variable domain (outside the CDR3, taken from reference TRBV7-2 and TRBJ1-2): GAGVSQSPSNKVTEKGKDVELRCDPISGHTALYWYRQSLGQGLEFLIYFQGNSAPDKSGLPSDRFSAERTGGSVSTLTIQRTQQEDSAVYLCASSLGGTGVGYTFGSGTRLTVV.